This T cell receptor (beta chain) derives from a study of radiation and T cells in renal cell carcinoma. Findings of the study overall: In blood, top tumor clones expanded by 2 weeks, shrinking by 4. Pretreatment tumor biopsies were lacking, so baseline clonotypes are unknown.

Of note for this clone: Its target is unknown.

The table came from immunoSEQ multiplex PCR; TCRdb's copy has only in-frame clones and leaves some out. The table shows some 140,000 clones, with more than 70% occurring only once. The CDR3 sequence is 14 residues long. J gave up 0 bases and V 5 bases, and 4 bases lay outside the gene matches. Per germline, CDR1 MNHEY and CDR2 SVGAGI. Time point here: baseline pretreatment blood. Noted treatment: 15 Gy SBRT to primary tumor, nephrectomy 4 weeks later. After SBRT, blood was collected at 2 and 4 weeks, plus baseline. The patient's renal cell carcinoma had clear cell pathology. The sample was blood, taken from a patient whose treatment included radiotherapy and nephrectomy. The clonotype comes from a woman aged 50 to 60 with renal cell carcinoma. V gene TRBV6-5 combines with J gene TRBJ2-7, with 7 nucleotides matching TRBD2. CDR3 protein: CASSPRGTSYEQYF. The DNA of the CDR3 is TGTGCCAGCAGTCCGCGGGGGACCTCCTACGAGCAGTACTTC.